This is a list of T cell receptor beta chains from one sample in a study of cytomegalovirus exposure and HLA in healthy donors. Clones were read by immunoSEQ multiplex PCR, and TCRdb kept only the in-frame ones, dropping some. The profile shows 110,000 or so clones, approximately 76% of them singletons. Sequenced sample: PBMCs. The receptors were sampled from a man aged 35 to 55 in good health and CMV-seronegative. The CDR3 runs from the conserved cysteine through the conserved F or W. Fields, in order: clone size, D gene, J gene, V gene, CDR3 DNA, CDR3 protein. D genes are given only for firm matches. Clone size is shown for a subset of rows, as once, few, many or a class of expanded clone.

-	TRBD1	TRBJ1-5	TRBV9	TGTGCCAGCAGCGCTGGGACAGGGGACAGCAATCAGCCCCAGCATTTT	CASSAGTGDSNQPQHF
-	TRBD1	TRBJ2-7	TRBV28	TGTGCCAGCAGCCTCGGGACAGCCTTTCTACCCCTCTACGAGCAGTACTTC	CASSLGTAFLPLYEQYF
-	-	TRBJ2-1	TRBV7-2	TGTGCCAGCAGCTTAGACTCCCGGGGGGCCAATGAGCAGTTCTTC	CASSLDSRGANEQFF
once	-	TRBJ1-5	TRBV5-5	TGTGCCAGCAGCAGACAGTTTAGCAATCAGCCCCAGCATTTT	CASSRQFSNQPQHF
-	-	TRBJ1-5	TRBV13	TGTGCCAGCAGCCTACAGGGTTCCAATCAGCCCCAGCATTTT	CASSLQGSNQPQHF
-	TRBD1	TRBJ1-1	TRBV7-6	TGTGCCAGCAGCTTAGTGGGACAGGGGCTCATGAACACTGAAGCTTTCTTT	CASSLVGQGLMNTEAFF
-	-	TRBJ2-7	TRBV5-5	TGTGCCAGCGGGGAGAGGTACTACGAGCAGTACTTC	CASGERYYEQYF
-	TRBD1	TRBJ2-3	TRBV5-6	TGTGCCAGCAGTTGGCAGGGGGTCTTTGGCACAGATACGCAGTATTTT	CASSWQGVFGTDTQYF
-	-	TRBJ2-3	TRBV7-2	TGTGCCAGCAGCTTCGGCAACGGGGGAGCAAATGCAGATACGCAGTATTTT	CASSFGNGGANADTQYF
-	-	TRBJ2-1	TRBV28	TGTGCCAGCACTCGGGCAGGGTGGGATGAGCAGTTCTTC	CASTRAGWDEQFF
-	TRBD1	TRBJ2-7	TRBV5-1	TGCGCCAGCAGCTCGGACAGGCTCGGCGAGAAGTACTTC	CASSSDRLGEKYF
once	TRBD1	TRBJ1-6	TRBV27	TGTGCCAGCAGTCCAACAGGGGGATACTATAATTCACCCCTCCACTTT	CASSPTGGYYNSPLHF
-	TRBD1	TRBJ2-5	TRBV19	TGTGCCAGTAGTGTTCGCAGGGGGGAGACCCAGTACTTC	CASSVRRGETQYF
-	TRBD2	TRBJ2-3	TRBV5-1	TGCGCCAGCAGCTTGGAGACTAGCGGGGGGGCCACAGATACGCAGTATTTT	CASSLETSGGATDTQYF